The clone carrying this T cell receptor beta chain has a single count. This record belongs to a study of cytomegalovirus exposure and HLA in healthy donors. The CDR3 sequence is 12 residues long. Germline V CDR1 and CDR2: GTSNPN, SVGIG (reference sequence). Trimming took 7 bases from V and 4 from J, leaving 12 bases between them. Sequenced by immunoSEQ multiplex PCR; TCRdb stores in-frame clones only, minus some. The data show 100,000 to 150,000 clones, approximately 89% seen once. The sample taken for sequencing was PBMCs. The source of this sequence is a woman younger than 35 in good health and CMV-seronegative. The chain employs TRBV30 and TRBJ2-3; D perhaps matches TRBD1 (6 bases). This CDR3 is CASTGSADTQYF. DNA of the CDR3: TGTGCCTCCACAGGGTCGGCAGATACGCAGTATTTT.